This TCR beta chain was obtained from a study of response to subunit inactivated influenza vaccine (dated 2018 in TCRdb). Regarding the research as a whole: The study used deep quantitative T cell receptor repertoire profiling to track responses to a trivalent subunit inactivated influenza vaccine. Study-wide conclusions, independent of this receptor: The authors proposed that each seasonal influenza vaccination may bring in only a limited number of new T cells.

The library relied on RT-PCR. This sample was sequenced with an Illumina HiSeq 2500. The raw public reads went through TCRdb reprocessing: fastp at Q25, MiXCR clone calling, in-frame beta chains kept. When rows share a CDR3 protein, they turn into one entry using the most common DNA and genes. The sample table lists some 600,000 distinct CDR3 sequences, 14% of them with a count of one. 7.5% to 8% of the sample is held by the ten biggest clonotypes. The junction carries 9 bases between V and J, which are trimmed by 0 bases and 6 bases respectively. Including the terminal cysteine and phenylalanine, the CDR3 comprises 13 residues. Kept here is only the CDR3 DNA, which spans 39 bases and is read in frame from base 1. The germline V gene gives CDR1 as SGHAT and CDR2 as FQNNGV. This clonotype has just a few counts. Its antigen specificity is not known. The input lacks base qualities; no much larger clone sits a single base away.

The V and J segments used are TRBV11-2 and TRBJ2-7, with no reliable assignment of the D segment. Sequenced material: PBMCs from blood, taken roughly 2 weeks before vaccination. The receptor was isolated from a man aged 45-60 years who received an inactivated influenza vaccine. Donor details come from another sample of the same person, matched by shared clones. The CDR3 reads CASSLDIGFEQYF. The DNA sequence reads TGTGCCAGCAGCTTAGATATAGGGTTCGAGCAGTACTTC.